This T cell receptor (beta chain) was found in a study of T cells in Graves' hyperthyroidism and ophthalmopathy. Using RNA transcripts as the source, TCR beta CDR3 regions were amplified. TCR CDR3 regions were first amplified by RT-PCR with HTBI primers. TCRdb used MiXCR to reprocess the multiplex PCR reads, holding one entry per CDR3 protein. In the table there are under 400,000 distinct CDR3 sequences, around 17% of which are singletons. This CDR3 is 15 amino acids long. From germline, CDR1 is SGHKS and CDR2 YYEKEE (reference sequence). Remarks on this clonotype: The germline gene is not matched at one end of the junction; a read error may be the cause.

The rearrangement joins TRBV5-5 to TRBJ2-7, with D perhaps TRBD1 (6 bases). The clonotype comes from a man aged 25-45 years with Graves' hyperthyroidism. Sequenced: blood. CDR3 coding DNA: TGTGCCGGCAGCTTCTCAGGGGAGAGCTCCTACGAGCAGTACTTC. Amino acid sequence: CAGSFSGESSYEQYF.